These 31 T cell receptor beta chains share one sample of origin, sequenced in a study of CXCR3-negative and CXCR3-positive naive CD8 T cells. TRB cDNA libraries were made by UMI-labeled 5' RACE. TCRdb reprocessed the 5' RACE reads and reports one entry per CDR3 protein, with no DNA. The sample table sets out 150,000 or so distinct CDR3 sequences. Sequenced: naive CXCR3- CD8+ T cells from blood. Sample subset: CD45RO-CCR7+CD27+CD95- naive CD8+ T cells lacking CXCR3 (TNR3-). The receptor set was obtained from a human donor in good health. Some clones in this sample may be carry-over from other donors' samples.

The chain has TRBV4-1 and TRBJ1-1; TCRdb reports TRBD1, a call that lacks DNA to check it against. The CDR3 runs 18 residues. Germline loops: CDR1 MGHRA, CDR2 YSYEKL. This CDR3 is CASSQMRGIRQVNTEAFF.

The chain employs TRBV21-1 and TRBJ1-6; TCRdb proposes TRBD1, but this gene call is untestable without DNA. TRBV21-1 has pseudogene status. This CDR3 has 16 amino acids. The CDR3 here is CASSKASTGGGSPLHF.

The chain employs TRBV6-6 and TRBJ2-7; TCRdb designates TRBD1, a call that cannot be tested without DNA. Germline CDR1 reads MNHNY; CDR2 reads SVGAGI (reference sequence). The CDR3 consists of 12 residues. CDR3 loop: CASSYDSHEQYF.

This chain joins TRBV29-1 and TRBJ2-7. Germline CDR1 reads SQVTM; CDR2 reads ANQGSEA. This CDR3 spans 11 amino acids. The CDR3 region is CSVETPYEQYF.

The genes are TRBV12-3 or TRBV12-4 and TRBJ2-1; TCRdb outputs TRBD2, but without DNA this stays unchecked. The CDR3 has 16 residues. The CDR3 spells CASSLLAAGEVNEQFF.

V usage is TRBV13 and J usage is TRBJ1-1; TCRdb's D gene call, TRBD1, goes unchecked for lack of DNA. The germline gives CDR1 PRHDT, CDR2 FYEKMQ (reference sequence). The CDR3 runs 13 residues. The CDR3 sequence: CASSLFGGSEAFF.

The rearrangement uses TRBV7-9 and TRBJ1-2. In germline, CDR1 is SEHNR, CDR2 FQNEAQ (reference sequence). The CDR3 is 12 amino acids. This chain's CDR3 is CASGSGTYGYTF. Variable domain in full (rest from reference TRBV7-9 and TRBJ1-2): DTGVSQNPRHKITKRGQNVTFRCDPISEHNRLYWYRQTLGQGPEFLTYFQNEAQLEKSRLLSDRFSAERPKGSFSTLEIQRTEQGDSAMYLCASGSGTYGYTFGSGTRLTVV.

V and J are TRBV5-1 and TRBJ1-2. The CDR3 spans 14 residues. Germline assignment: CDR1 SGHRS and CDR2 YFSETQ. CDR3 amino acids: CASSLDSQASGYTF. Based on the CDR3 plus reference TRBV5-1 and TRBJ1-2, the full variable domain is KAGVTQTPRYLIKTRGQQVTLSCSPISGHRSVSWYQQTPGQGLQFLFEYFSETQRNKGNFPGRFSGRQFSNSRSEMNVSTLELGDSALYLCASSLDSQASGYTFGSGTRLTVV.

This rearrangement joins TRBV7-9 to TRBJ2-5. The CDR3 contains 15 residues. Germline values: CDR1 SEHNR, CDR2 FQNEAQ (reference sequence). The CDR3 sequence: CASSLEVSQGATQYF.

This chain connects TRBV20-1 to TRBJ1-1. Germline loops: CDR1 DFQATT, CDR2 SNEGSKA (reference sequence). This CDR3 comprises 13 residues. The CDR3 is CSGTDEGGTEAFF.

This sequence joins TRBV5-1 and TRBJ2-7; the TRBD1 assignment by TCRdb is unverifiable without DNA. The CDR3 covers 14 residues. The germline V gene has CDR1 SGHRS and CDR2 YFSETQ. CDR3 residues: CASSFQGGDYEQYF.

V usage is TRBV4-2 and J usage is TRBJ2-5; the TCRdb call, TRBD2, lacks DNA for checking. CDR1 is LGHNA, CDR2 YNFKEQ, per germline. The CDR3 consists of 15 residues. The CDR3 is CASSQTTSAQETQYF.

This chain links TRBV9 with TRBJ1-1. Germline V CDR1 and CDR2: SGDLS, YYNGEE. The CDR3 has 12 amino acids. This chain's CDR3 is CASSASVGEAFF.

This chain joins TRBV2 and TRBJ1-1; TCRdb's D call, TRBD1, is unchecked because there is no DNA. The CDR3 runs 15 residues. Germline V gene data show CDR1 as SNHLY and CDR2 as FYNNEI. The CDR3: CASSGSTELNTEAFF.

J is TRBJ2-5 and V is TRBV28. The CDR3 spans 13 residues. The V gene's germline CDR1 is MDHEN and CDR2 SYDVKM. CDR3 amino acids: CASSFSGEETQYF.

The CDR3 here is CASSPGQGVGNEKLFF. The rearrangement links TRBV5-1 to TRBJ1-4; TCRdb selects TRBD1, and the lack of DNA leaves this call unchecked. The CDR3 consists of 16 residues. Per germline, CDR1 SGHRS and CDR2 YFSETQ.

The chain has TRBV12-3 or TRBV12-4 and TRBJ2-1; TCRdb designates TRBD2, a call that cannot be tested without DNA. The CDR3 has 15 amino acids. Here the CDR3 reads CASSWEGLAMNEQFF.

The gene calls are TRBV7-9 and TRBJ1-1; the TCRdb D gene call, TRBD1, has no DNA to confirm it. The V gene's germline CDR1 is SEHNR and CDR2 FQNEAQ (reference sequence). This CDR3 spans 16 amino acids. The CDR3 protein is CASSLDGQGINTEAFF.

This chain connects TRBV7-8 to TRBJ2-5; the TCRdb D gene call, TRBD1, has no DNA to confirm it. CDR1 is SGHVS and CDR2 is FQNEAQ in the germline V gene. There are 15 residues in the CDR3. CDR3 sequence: CASSSQGVRWETQYF.

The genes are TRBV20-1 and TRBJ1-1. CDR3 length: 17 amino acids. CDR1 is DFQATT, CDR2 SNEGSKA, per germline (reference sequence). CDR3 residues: CSARVGQQPFSYTEAFF.

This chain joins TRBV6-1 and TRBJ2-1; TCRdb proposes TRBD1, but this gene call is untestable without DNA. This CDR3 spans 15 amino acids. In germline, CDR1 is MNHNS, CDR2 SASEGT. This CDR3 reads CASSPTDRVINEQFF.

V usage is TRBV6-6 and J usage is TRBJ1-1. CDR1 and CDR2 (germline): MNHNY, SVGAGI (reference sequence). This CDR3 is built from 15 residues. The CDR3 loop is CASSYKRGGNTEAFF.

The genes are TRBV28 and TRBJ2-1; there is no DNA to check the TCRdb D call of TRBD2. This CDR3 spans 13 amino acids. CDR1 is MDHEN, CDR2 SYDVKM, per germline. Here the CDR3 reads CASSPGLSNEQFF.

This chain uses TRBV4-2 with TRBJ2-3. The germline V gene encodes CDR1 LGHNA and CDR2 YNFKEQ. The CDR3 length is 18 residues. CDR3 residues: CASSQAWIGNQNTDTQYF.

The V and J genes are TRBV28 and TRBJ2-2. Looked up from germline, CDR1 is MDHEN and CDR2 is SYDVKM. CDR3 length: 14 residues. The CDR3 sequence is CASSFGSNTGELFF. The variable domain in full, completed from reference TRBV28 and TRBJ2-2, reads DVKVTQSSRYLVKRTGEKVFLECVQDMDHENMFWYRQDPGLGLRLIYFSYDVKMKEKGDIPEGYSVSREKKERFSLILESASTNQTSMYLCASSFGSNTGELFFGEGSRLTVL.

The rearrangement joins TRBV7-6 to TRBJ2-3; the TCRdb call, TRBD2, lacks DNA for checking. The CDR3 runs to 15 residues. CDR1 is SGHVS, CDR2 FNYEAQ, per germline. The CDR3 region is CASSFGGAATDTQYF.

CDR3 sequence reads: CASSLPRREGRETQYF. This rearrangement joins TRBV7-9 to TRBJ2-5; TCRdb reports TRBD2, a call that lacks DNA to check it against. The CDR3 consists of 16 residues. Germline V gives CDR1 SEHNR, CDR2 FQNEAQ (reference sequence).

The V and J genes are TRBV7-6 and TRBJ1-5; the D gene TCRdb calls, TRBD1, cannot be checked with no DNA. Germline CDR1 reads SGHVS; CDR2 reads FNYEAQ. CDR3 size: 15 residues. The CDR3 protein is CASSLGQGAGQPQHF.

The CDR3 sequence is CASRSTGMMEQFF. The chain employs TRBV7-3 and TRBJ2-1; the TCRdb call, TRBD1, lacks DNA for checking. The germline V gene has CDR1 SGHTA and CDR2 FQGTGA. This CDR3 contains 13 residues.

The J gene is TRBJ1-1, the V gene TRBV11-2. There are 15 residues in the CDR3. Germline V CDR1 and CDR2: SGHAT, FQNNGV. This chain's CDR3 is CASSLGWLPHTEAFF.

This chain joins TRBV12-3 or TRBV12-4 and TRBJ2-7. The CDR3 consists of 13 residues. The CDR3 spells CASSPTASYEQYF.